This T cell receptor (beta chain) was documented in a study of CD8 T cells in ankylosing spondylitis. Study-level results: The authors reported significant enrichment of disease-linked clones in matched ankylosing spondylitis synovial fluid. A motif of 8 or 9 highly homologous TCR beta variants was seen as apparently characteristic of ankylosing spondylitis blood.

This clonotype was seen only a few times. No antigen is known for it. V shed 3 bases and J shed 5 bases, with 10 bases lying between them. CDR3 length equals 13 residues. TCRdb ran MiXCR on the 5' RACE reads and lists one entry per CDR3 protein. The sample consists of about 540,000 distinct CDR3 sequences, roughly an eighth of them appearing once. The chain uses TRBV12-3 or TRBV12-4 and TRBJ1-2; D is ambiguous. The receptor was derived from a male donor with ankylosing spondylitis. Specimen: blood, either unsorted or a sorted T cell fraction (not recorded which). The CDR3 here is CASSFGQVYGYTF. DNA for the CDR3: TGTGCCAGCAGTTTTGGGCAGGTATATGGCTACACCTTC.